This record concerns one TCR beta chain sequence. Antigen unknown. The data belong to a study of cytomegalovirus exposure and HLA in healthy donors. Study observations and caveats: The study flagged about 150 TCR beta chains as cytomegalovirus-associated. The productive fraction for most TCR beta V segments was about 87% or about 30% in an earlier analysis.

This PCR relied on a set of 60 Vbeta primers and 13 Jbeta primers. Libraries were prepared by immunoSEQ multiplex PCR; TCRdb keeps only in-frame clonotypes and omits some of them. The data contain 100,000 to 120,000 clones, 70% to 90% of them seen just once; the ten biggest clones take up around 2%. The specimen sequenced was PBMCs. This clonotype was sampled from a man aged 35 to 55 in good health and CMV-seronegative.

CDR3 nucleotide sequence: TGTGCCAGCAGCTCGGGGACTCTCTCCTACAATGAGCAGTTCTTC. It encodes CASSSGTLSYNEQFF. The chain couples TRBV7-8 to TRBJ2-1; D perhaps matches TRBD2 (6 bases). The V and J ends lost 4 bases and 0 bases respectively, with 10 bases between them. Germline V gives CDR1 SGHVS, CDR2 FQNEAQ. The CDR3 has 15 amino acids. Filled out from reference TRBV7-8 and TRBJ2-1, the complete variable domain reads GAGVSQSPRYKVAKRGQDVALRCDPISGHVSLFWYQQALGQGPEFLTYFQNEAQLDKSGLPSDRFFAERPEGSVSTLKIQRTQQEDSAVYLCASSSGTLSYNEQFFGPGTRLTVL.